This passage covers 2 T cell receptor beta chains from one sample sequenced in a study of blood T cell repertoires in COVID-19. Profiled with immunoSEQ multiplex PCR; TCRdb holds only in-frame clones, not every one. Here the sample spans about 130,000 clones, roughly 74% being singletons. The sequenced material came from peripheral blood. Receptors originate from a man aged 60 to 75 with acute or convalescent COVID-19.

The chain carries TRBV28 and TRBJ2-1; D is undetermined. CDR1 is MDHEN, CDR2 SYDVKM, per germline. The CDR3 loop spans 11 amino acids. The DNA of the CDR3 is TGTGCTGTACTCGAACGCAATGAGCAGTTCTTC. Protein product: CAVLERNEQFF.

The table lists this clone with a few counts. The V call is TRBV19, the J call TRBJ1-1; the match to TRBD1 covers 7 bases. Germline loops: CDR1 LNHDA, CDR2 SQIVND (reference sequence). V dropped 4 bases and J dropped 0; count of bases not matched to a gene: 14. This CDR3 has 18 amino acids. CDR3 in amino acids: CASSKALRDSYMNTEAFF. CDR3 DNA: TGTGCCAGTAGTAAAGCGCTCCGGGACAGCTACATGAACACTGAAGCTTTCTTT.